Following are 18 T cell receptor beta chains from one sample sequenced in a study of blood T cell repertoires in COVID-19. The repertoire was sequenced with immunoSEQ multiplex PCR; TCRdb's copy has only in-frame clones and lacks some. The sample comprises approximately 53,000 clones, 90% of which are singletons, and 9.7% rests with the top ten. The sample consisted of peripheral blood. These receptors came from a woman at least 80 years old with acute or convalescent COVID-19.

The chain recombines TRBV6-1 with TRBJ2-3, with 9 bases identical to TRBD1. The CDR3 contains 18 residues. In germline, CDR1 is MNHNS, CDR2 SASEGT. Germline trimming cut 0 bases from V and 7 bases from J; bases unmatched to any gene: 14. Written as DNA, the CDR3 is TGTGCCAGCAGTGAAGCGCTTCGGCCTGGACAGGGGATTCATACGCAGTATTTT. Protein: CASSEALRPGQGIHTQYF.

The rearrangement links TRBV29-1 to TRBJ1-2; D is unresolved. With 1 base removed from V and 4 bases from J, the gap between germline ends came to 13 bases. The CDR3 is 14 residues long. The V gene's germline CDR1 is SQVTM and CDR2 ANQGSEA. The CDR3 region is CSVEGRLEGYGYTF. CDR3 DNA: TGCAGCGTTGAAGGACGGTTGGAGGGCTATGGCTACACCTTC. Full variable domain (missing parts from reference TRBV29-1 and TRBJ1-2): SAVISQKPSRDICQRGTSLTIQCQVDSQVTMMFWYRQQPGQSLTLIATANQGSEATYESGFVIDKFPISRPNLTFSTLTVSNMSPEDSSIYLCSVEGRLEGYGYTFGSGTRLTVV.

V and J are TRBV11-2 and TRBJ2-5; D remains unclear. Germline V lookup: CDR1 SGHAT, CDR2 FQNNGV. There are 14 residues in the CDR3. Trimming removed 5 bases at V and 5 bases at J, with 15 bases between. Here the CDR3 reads CASSPNMGQETQYF. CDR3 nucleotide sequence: TGTGCCAGCAGCCCAAACATGGGCCAGGAGACCCAGTACTTC.

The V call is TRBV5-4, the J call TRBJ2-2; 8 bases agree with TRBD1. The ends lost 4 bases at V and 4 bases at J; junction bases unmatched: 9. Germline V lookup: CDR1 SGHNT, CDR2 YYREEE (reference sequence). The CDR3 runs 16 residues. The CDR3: CASSLNRGLGTGELFF. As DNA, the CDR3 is TGTGCCAGCAGCCTGAACAGGGGGTTGGGCACCGGGGAGCTGTTTTTT.

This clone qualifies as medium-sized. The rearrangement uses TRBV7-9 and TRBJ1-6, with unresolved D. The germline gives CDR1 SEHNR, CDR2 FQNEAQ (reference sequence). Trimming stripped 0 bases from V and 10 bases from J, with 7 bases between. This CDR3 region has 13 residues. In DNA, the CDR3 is TGTGCCAGCAGCTTAGCGAGCGGGTCACCCCTCCACTTT. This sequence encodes CASSLASGSPLHF.

The CDR3: CSVAQETQYF. The CDR3 DNA follows: TGCAGCGTGGCCCAAGAGACCCAGTACTTC. The V gene is TRBV29-1, the J gene TRBJ2-5, with no clear D. Germline lookup yields CDR1 SQVTM and CDR2 ANQGSEA. Trimming removed 6 bases at V and 1 base at J, with 3 bases between. This CDR3 is built from 10 residues.

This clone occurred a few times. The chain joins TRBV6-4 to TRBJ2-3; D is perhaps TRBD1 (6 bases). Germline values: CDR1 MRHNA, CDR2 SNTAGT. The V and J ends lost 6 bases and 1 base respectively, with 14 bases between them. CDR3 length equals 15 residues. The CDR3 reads CASSPGWTGTDTQYF. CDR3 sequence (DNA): TGTGCCAGCAGCCCGGGGTGGACAGGCACAGATACGCAGTATTTT.

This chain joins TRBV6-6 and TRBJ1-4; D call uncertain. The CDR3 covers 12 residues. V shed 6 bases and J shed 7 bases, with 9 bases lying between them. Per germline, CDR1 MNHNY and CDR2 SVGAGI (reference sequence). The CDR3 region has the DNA TGTGCCAGCAGGCGACCGGGTGAAAAACTGTTTTTT. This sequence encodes CASRRPGEKLFF.

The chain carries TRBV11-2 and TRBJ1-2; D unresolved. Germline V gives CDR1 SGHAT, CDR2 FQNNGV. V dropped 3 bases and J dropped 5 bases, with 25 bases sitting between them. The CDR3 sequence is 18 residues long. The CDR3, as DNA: TGTGCCAGCAGCTTTCGCAATATTCATATACTGTGGGCTTATGGCTACACCTTC. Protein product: CASSFRNIHILWAYGYTF.

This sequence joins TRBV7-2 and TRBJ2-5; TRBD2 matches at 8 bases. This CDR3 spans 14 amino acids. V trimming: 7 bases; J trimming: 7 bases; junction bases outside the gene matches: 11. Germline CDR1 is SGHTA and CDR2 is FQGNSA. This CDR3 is CASIPAGGGWTQYF. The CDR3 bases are TGTGCCAGCATCCCCGCGGGGGGAGGATGGACCCAGTACTTC.

The CDR3 bases are TGTGCCAGCAGTCCGACAGGCCTGTGGGGCTACACCTTC. It codes for CASSPTGLWGYTF. The chain joins TRBV12-3 or TRBV12-4 to TRBJ1-2; D is possibly TRBD1 (6 bases). Trimming cost V 5 bases and J 8 bases, with 15 bases left between them. The CDR3 is 13 residues long.

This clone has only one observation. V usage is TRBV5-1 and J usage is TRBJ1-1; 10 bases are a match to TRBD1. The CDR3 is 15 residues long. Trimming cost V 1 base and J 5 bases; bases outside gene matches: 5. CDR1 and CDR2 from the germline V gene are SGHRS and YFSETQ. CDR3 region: CASSLFGQGETEAFF. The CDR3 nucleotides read TGCGCCAGCAGCTTGTTCGGACAGGGGGAGACTGAAGCTTTCTTT.

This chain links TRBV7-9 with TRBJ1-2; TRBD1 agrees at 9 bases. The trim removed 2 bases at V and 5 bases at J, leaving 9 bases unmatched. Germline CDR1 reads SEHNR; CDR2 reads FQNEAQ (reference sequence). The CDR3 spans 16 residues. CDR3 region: CASSLPTGQGLYGYTF. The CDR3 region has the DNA TGTGCCAGCAGCTTACCCACGGGACAGGGCTTATATGGCTACACCTTC.

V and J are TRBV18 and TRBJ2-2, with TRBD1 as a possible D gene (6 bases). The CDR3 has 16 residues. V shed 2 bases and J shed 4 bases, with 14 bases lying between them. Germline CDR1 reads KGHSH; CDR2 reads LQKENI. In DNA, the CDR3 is TGTGCCAGCTCACCAAAAGCGAGGGGGACCACCGGGGAGCTGTTTTTT. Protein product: CASSPKARGTTGELFF.

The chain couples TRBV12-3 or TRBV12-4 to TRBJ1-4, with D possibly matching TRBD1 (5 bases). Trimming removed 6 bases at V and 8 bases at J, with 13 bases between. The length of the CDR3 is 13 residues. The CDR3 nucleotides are TGTGCCAGCAGCCCCCGGGGGGGAGAAAAACTGTTTTTT. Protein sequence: CASSPRGGEKLFF.

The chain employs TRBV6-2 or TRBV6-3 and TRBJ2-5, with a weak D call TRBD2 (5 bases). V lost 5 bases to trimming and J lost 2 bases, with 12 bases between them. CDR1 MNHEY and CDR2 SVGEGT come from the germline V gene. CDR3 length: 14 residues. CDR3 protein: CASSTTVAQETQYF. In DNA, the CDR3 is TGTGCCAGCAGTACCACAGTAGCGCAAGAGACCCAGTACTTC.

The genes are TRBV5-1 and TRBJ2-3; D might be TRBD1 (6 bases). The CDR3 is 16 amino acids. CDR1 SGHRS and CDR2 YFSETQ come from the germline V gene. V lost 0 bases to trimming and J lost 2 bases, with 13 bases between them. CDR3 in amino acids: CASSLDGGVPTDTQYF. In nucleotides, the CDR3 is TGCGCCAGCAGCTTGGATGGGGGCGTACCCACAGATACGCAGTATTTT.

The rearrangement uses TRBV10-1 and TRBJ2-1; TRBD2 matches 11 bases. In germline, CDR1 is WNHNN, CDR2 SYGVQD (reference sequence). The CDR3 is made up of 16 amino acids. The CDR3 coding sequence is TGCGGAAGCAGTGACCGAACTAGCGGGAGTAAAAATGAGCAGTTCTTC. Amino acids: CGSSDRTSGSKNEQFF.